The present entry profiles one T cell receptor beta chain with its context. This entry comes from a study of blood T cell repertoires in COVID-19. Sequencing used immunoSEQ multiplex PCR; TCRdb keeps in-frame clones, though not all of them. The repertoire holds some 290,000 clones, roughly 90% seen once, with 2.9% in the top ten. This CDR3 is built from 13 residues. Germline CDR1 reads SGHKS; CDR2 reads YYEKEE (reference sequence). The V end lost 0 bases, the J end lost 4 bases, and 8 bases lay between the germline ends. The V and J genes are TRBV5-5 and TRBJ2-7, with D possibly being TRBD2 (6 bases). The receptor comes from a woman in her 30s with COVID-19, enrolled during active disease. The sequencing input was peripheral blood. The DNA of the CDR3 is TGTGCCAGCAGCTTGGTTGCGGGGTACGAGCAGTACTTC. Protein: CASSLVAGYEQYF.